This TCR beta chain was obtained from a study of CD8+ T cells in alopecia areata. cDNA prepared by RNA extraction and subsequent reverse transcription served as the template for sequencing. Method: immunoSEQ multiplex PCR; TCRdb's copy keeps in-frame clones and lacks some. Of about 140,000 clones listed, roughly four fifths are singletons. As for treatment: oral pan-JAK inhibitor, 5-10 mg twice daily. Germline V lookup: CDR1 MNHEY, CDR2 SMNVEV (reference sequence). Trimming removed 5 bases from V and 10 bases from J; junction bases left unmatched: 23. There are 18 residues in the CDR3. The J gene is TRBJ2-1, the V gene TRBV27; 7 bases align to TRBD2. The TCR was taken from a human donor with alopecia areata. This specimen was CD8+ T cells sorted from blood, taken at week 4, from a patient treated with tofacitinib. This chain's CDR3 is CASSHIGLSGATTAEQFF. DNA for the CDR3: TGTGCCAGCAGTCACATAGGGTTAAGCGGGGCCACGACCGCGGAGCAGTTCTTC.